What follows are 29 T cell receptor beta chains derived from one specimen sequenced in a study of CD4 T cells in relation to SARS-CoV-2 and coronaviruses. CD4+ T cells from unexposed donors were obtained before the COVID-19 pandemic (2011-2018). Isolation of CD4+ T cells took place after about 10 days in culture. Using immunoSEQ multiplex PCR, the repertoire was profiled, and TCRdb retains in-frame clones only, with some absent. The sample carries some 26,000 clones, 74% recorded once. The antigens for these receptors are not known. Sequenced sample: CD4+ T cells from PBMCs, cultured in vitro. The source is a human donor in good health.

This chain joins TRBV11-1 and TRBJ2-7; 9 bases align to TRBD2. Per germline, CDR1 SGHAT and CDR2 FQDESV (reference sequence). V shed 1 base and J 6 bases; nucleotides not matched to a gene: 10. This CDR3 has 16 amino acids. The CDR3 DNA reads as TGTGCCAGCAGCTTAGTAGGTGCGGGAGGGCCCGGCGAGCAGTACTTC. It specifies CASSLVGAGGPGEQYF.

V is TRBV4-3 and J is TRBJ1-2, with 7 bases fitting TRBD1. Trimming cost V 1 base and J 2 bases; bases outside gene matches: 4. Germline CDR1 reads LGHNA; CDR2 reads YSLEER. The CDR3 totals 15 residues. The CDR3 loop is CASSQGLQGNYGYTF. CDR3 sequence (DNA): TGCGCCAGCAGCCAAGGTCTACAGGGGAACTATGGCTACACCTTC.

V and J are TRBV2 and TRBJ1-2, with 8 bases that match TRBD1. Germline lookup yields CDR1 SNHLY and CDR2 FYNNEI. CDR3 length: 15 residues. Unmatched junction bases numbered 8, after V lost 5 bases and J lost 3 bases. CDR3 sequence: CASSTDRGDHYGYTF. The CDR3 DNA reads as TGTGCCAGCAGTACCGACAGGGGTGATCACTATGGCTACACCTTC.

This clone has just a few counts. The chain recombines TRBV6-5 with TRBJ1-5, with D perhaps TRBD1 (5 bases). Trimming removed 2 bases from V and 4 bases from J, with 6 bases in between. This CDR3 spans 13 amino acids. The germline gives CDR1 MNHEY, CDR2 SVGAGI. The CDR3 sequence: CASSYDRNQPQHF. The CDR3 region has the DNA TGTGCCAGCAGTTACGACAGAAATCAGCCCCAGCATTTT.

This clone came up a few times. V usage is TRBV6-1 and J usage is TRBJ1-2, with 8 positions matching TRBD1. This CDR3 region has 15 residues. Germline V gene lookup returns CDR1 MNHNS and CDR2 SASEGT. V was clipped by 1 base and J by 5 bases; unmatched bases: 6. The CDR3 reads CASSEVTGARYGYTF. CDR3 coding DNA: TGTGCCAGCAGTGAAGTGACAGGGGCTCGGTATGGCTACACCTTC.

The V gene is TRBV3-1 (or the pseudogene TRBV3-2), the J gene TRBJ1-1; D is undetermined. CDR1 and CDR2 (germline): LGHDT, YNNKEL (reference sequence). The CDR3 is made up of 15 amino acids. Trimming took 2 bases from V and 0 from J, leaving 10 bases between them. The CDR3 DNA sequence: TGTGCCAGCAGCCAATTAGGTTTTATGAACACTGAAGCTTTCTTT. It is translated as CASSQLGFMNTEAFF.

V is TRBV2 and J is TRBJ2-7; 8 nucleotides agree with TRBD1. Trimming at V came to 3 bases and at J to 2 bases, leaving 0 bases not matched to a gene. This CDR3 is built from 13 residues. CDR1 and CDR2 from the germline V gene are SNHLY and FYNNEI. CDR3 sequence: CASSEDRAYEQYF. CDR3 nucleotides: TGTGCCAGCAGTGAGGACAGGGCCTACGAGCAGTACTTC.

This chain connects TRBV18 to TRBJ1-2; 11 nucleotides line up with TRBD1. V was clipped by 4 bases and J by 4 bases; unmatched bases: 11. The CDR3 consists of 17 residues. Per germline, CDR1 KGHSH and CDR2 LQKENI. The CDR3 bases are TGTGCCAGCTCACTGGGACAGGGGGGCCGAAGTGGCTATGGCTACACCTTC. It codes for CASSLGQGGRSGYGYTF.

This clone has only one observation. This chain connects TRBV19 to TRBJ2-3, with D maybe TRBD1 (6 bases). The length of the CDR3 is 14 residues. Germline lookup yields CDR1 LNHDA and CDR2 SQIVND (reference sequence). Trimming took off 5 bases at V and 3 bases at J, with 12 bases between the two ends. In nucleotides, the CDR3 is TGTGCCAGTAGTGTGTCACAGGGTACAGATACGCAGTATTTT. Its translation is CASSVSQGTDTQYF.

CDR3 nucleotide sequence: TGTGCCAGCAGACAGGATTTGGTCACCGGGGAGCTGTTTTTT. Its translation: CASRQDLVTGELFF. V and J are TRBV5-4 and TRBJ2-2, with D perhaps TRBD1 (5 bases). The CDR3 consists of 14 residues. The germline CDR1 and CDR2 sequences are SGHNT and YYREEE (reference sequence). The V and J ends lost 5 bases and 4 bases respectively, with 12 bases between them.

This clone was observed a few times. V is TRBV19 and J is TRBJ2-7, with 7 bases lining up with TRBD2. CDR3 size: 15 residues. The germline V gene encodes CDR1 LNHDA and CDR2 SQIVND (reference sequence). V lost 3 bases to trimming and J lost 4 bases; unmatched junction nucleotides: 9. The CDR3 DNA sequence: TGTGCCAGTAGTATCGGGGGGATCCTTTCTTACGAGCAGTACTTC. This codes for CASSIGGILSYEQYF.

The chain combines TRBV5-4 with TRBJ2-1; D ambiguous. The CDR3 is made up of 14 amino acids. CDR1 SGHNT and CDR2 YYREEE come from the germline V gene (reference sequence). V lost 4 bases, J lost 5 bases, and 13 bases lay in between. The CDR3 nucleotides are TGTGCCAGCAGCCTCACACAATTCGACAATGAGCAGTTCTTC. Encoded protein: CASSLTQFDNEQFF.

V and J are TRBV14 and TRBJ1-2, with D unresolved. CDR3 length equals 15 residues. The germline V gene has CDR1 SGHDN and CDR2 FVKESK. V was trimmed by 0 bases and J by 5 bases, leaving 13 bases between them. The CDR3 nucleotides read TGTGCCAGCAGCCAAGATCCAGAAATTTTTTATGGCTACACCTTC. It specifies CASSQDPEIFYGYTF.

This chain connects TRBV2 to TRBJ2-7; D remains ambiguous. The CDR3 sequence is 12 residues long. Trimming took 5 bases from V and 6 from J, leaving 11 bases between them. Germline V CDR1 and CDR2: SNHLY, FYNNEI. CDR3 sequence (DNA): TGTGCCAGCAGTATAACGGGTCTCGAGCAGTACTTC. Translated, it gives CASSITGLEQYF.

The CDR3 loop is CASSQDWGQTTDTQYF. In DNA, the CDR3 is TGTGCCAGCAGCCAAGATTGGGGGCAGACCACAGATACGCAGTATTTT. The J gene is TRBJ2-3, the V gene TRBV3-1 (or the pseudogene TRBV3-2), with D possibly being TRBD1 (6 bases). CDR3 length equals 16 residues. V dropped 0 bases and J dropped 2 bases, with 12 bases sitting between them. Looked up from germline, CDR1 is LGHDT and CDR2 is YNNKEL (reference sequence).

The genes are TRBV19 and TRBJ1-2; D perhaps matches TRBD1 (5 bases). This CDR3 is built from 13 residues. V lost 4 bases and J 3 bases, leaving 9 bases between the germline ends. CDR1 is LNHDA and CDR2 is SQIVND in the germline V gene (reference sequence). Here the CDR3 DNA reads TGTGCCAGTAGTAGCAGGGAGGACTATGGCTACACCTTC. Translated: CASSSREDYGYTF.

This rearrangement joins TRBV2 to TRBJ2-5; possibly TRBD1 or TRBD2 for D (5 bases each). The V gene's germline CDR1 is SNHLY and CDR2 FYNNEI. The CDR3 has 14 residues. V dropped 7 bases and J dropped 6 bases, with 18 bases sitting between them. In DNA, the CDR3 is TGTGCCAGCAAATGGGACCCTAACCCACAGACCCAGTACTTC. Amino acid sequence: CASKWDPNPQTQYF.

This clone was counted between two and nine times. This sequence joins TRBV7-2 and TRBJ1-6; D is undetermined. The CDR3 covers 13 residues. In germline, CDR1 is SGHTA, CDR2 FQGNSA. V shed 2 bases and J shed 10 bases, with 9 bases lying between them. CDR3 DNA sequence: TGTGCCAGCAGCTTAAGGCAGCAATCACCCCTCCACTTT. Protein: CASSLRQQSPLHF.

The chain has TRBV10-3 and TRBJ2-7, with 10 nucleotides matching TRBD1. Germline V gene lookup returns CDR1 ENHRY and CDR2 SYGVKD. V shed 4 bases and J 6 bases; nucleotides not matched to a gene: 9. This CDR3 contains 15 residues. CDR3 amino acids: CAISANPGQGTEQYF. As DNA, the CDR3 is TGTGCCATCAGTGCGAACCCGGGACAGGGGACCGAGCAGTACTTC.

V and J are TRBV7-2 and TRBJ2-2; a possible D gene is TRBD1 (6 bases). This CDR3 has 14 residues. V gave up 3 bases and J gave up 2 bases, with 7 bases separating them. CDR1 and CDR2 (germline): SGHTA, FQGNSA. The CDR3 DNA reads as TGTGCCAGCAGCTTGGACAGAAACACCGGGGAGCTGTTTTTT. Translation: CASSLDRNTGELFF.

This clone was counted only a few times. This chain joins TRBV7-2 and TRBJ2-3; 12 bases are shared with TRBD2. CDR3 length: 15 residues. CDR1 and CDR2 (germline): SGHTA, FQGNSA. V trimming: 2 bases; J trimming: 4 bases; junction bases outside the gene matches: 1. This CDR3 reads CASSLPSGGADTQYF. The CDR3 DNA is TGTGCCAGCAGCTTACCTAGCGGGGGGGCAGATACGCAGTATTTT.

The J gene is TRBJ2-1, the V gene TRBV25-1; 7 nucleotides align to TRBD2. J lost 6 bases, V lost 3 bases, and 2 bases had no gene match. CDR3 length: 13 amino acids. Germline CDR1 MGHDK, CDR2 SYGVNS. The CDR3 reads CASSEGGVNEQFF. CDR3 coding DNA: TGTGCCAGCAGTGAGGGGGGGGTCAATGAGCAGTTCTTC.

V is TRBV11-2 and J is TRBJ2-7; 10 bases align to TRBD2. V lost 1 base, J lost 5 bases, and 5 bases stayed unmatched. The CDR3 contains 15 residues. The germline V gene encodes CDR1 SGHAT and CDR2 FQNNGV. CDR3 sequence (DNA): TGTGCCAGCAGCTTAGCCTCTAGCGGGAGCCACGAGCAGTACTTC. It specifies CASSLASSGSHEQYF.

The rearrangement uses TRBV7-2 and TRBJ2-1; D not certain. Per the germline V gene, CDR1 is SGHTA and CDR2 is FQGNSA. The CDR3 has 13 amino acids. Trimming took 0 bases from V and 12 from J, leaving 12 bases between them. Written as DNA, the CDR3 is TGTGCCAGCAGCTTAGCGAGGAATCATAGGCAGTTCTTC. Residues: CASSLARNHRQFF. The whole variable domain, filled in from reference TRBV7-2 and TRBJ2-1, reads GAGVSQSPSNKVTEKGKDVELRCDPISGHTALYWYRQSLGQGLEFLIYFQGNSAPDKSGLPSDRFSAERTGGSVSTLTIQRTQQEDSAVYLCASSLARNHRQFFGPGTRLTVL.

Only one count was recorded for this clone. The gene calls are TRBV4-1 and TRBJ2-1; tentative D call: TRBD2 (6 bases). The CDR3 totals 18 residues. V was shortened by 0 bases and J by 3 bases, with 18 bases between the two germline ends. The germline gives CDR1 MGHRA, CDR2 YSYEKL. The CDR3 DNA reads as TGCGCCAGCAGCCAAGAGTTTGTCGGGGTAGCGGTCTACAATGAGCAGTTCTTC. This gives the protein CASSQEFVGVAVYNEQFF.

There are a few counts of this clone. The chain links TRBV7-9 to TRBJ2-3; a possible D gene is TRBD1 (8 bases). Germline CDR1 and CDR2: SEHNR and FQNEAQ (reference sequence). Trimming left V 7 bases short and J 2 bases short, with 16 bases between. This CDR3 is 15 amino acids long. The CDR3 reads CASTLQGGNTDTQYF. Written as DNA, the CDR3 is TGTGCCAGCACCCTACAGGGGGGGAACACAGATACGCAGTATTTT.

This clone was picked up a small number of times. The chain employs TRBV2 and TRBJ1-1; D call uncertain. Germline lookup yields CDR1 SNHLY and CDR2 FYNNEI. CDR3 length: 14 amino acids. Trimming left V 6 bases short and J 0 bases short, with 11 bases between. The CDR3 loop reads CASRAAELNTEAFF. In nucleotides, the CDR3 is TGTGCCAGCAGGGCAGCAGAGTTGAACACTGAAGCTTTCTTT.

The CDR3 reads CASSAALESPNTQYF. Written as DNA, the CDR3 is TGTGCCAGCAGCGCAGCCCTTGAGAGCCCCAATACGCAGTATTTT. The gene calls are TRBV9 and TRBJ2-3; D uncertain. The CDR3 contains 15 residues. The V gene's germline CDR1 is SGDLS and CDR2 YYNGEE. V lost 3 bases and J 7 bases, leaving 18 bases between the germline ends.

The V and J genes are TRBV19 and TRBJ2-1, with 14 positions matching TRBD2. The trim removed 7 bases at V and 9 bases at J, leaving 8 bases unmatched. This CDR3 is built from 15 residues. From germline, CDR1 is LNHDA and CDR2 SQIVND (reference sequence). CDR3: CASKKGLAGVGEQFF. For the CDR3, the DNA is TGTGCCAGTAAAAAGGGACTAGCGGGAGTGGGTGAGCAGTTCTTC.